This T cell receptor beta chain was observed in a study of Ad26.COV2.S vaccination and SARS-CoV-2 variants. In the study overall: COV1001, an Ad26.COV2.S trial, supplied this vaccine-arm donor. By the intramuscular route, Ad26.COV2.S was given once, or twice 56 days apart.

Repertoires were generated with immunoSEQ multiplex PCR, while TCRdb's copy carries only in-frame clones and drops some. The sample contains around 450,000 clones, around nine tenths of which appear only once. The treatment is: 15 to 20 received Ad26.COV2.S at low or high dose, single or two shots; roughly 5 received placebo; per-sample allocation not given. On day 63 after the first injection, vaccine and placebo recipients gave samples. V shed 2 bases, J shed 1 base, and the junction held 3 bases outside the gene matches. Germline CDR1 reads MNHEY; CDR2 reads SMNVEV (reference sequence). The CDR3 runs 15 residues.

This receptor was identified in a person between 18 and 60 years old who received the Ad26.COV2.S COVID-19 vaccine or a placebo. The V call is TRBV27, the J call TRBJ1-2; TRBD1 matches at 8 bases. The sequencing here drew on peripheral blood, taken in a trial of Ad26.COV2.S vaccine versus placebo. CDR3 DNA sequence: TGTGCCAGCAGTTTAGACGGGACAGGTAACTATGGCTACACCTTC. Translating gives CASSLDGTGNYGYTF.